This is a list of T cell receptor beta chains from one sample in a study of response to subunit inactivated influenza vaccine. TCRdb independently ran MiXCR on the RT-PCR reads; one entry per CDR3 protein. Seen here are 710,000 or so distinct CDR3 sequences, approximately 14% observed once, and the top ten hold roughly 12%. Sequenced material: PBMCs from blood, taken roughly 12 days after vaccination. Receptor source: a man in his forties or fifties who received an inactivated influenza vaccine. Both conserved end residues are part of each CDR3. A D gene is named only where the DNA matches it firmly. Clone size, where shown, is once, few, many, or a class for clones that have expanded.

CDR3aa,CDR3nt,abundance,v_gene,d_gene,j_gene
CASSLVWGALETQYF,TGTGCCAGCAGCTTAGTTTGGGGGGCTCTGGAGACCCAGTACTTC,NA,TRBV11-2,NA,TRBJ2-5
CASSSPPWGSNTGELFF,TGTGCCAGCAGCTCCCCCCCGTGGGGGAGCAACACCGGGGAGCTGTTTTTT,NA,TRBV7-9,NA,TRBJ2-2
CASSEHLKANEKLFF,TGTGCCAGCAGTGAACACCTCAAGGCTAATGAAAAACTGTTTTTT,NA,TRBV6-1,NA,TRBJ1-4
CASSPRAPTDEQYF,TGTGCCAGCAGTCCCCGGGCCCCAACCGACGAGCAGTACTTC,NA,TRBV6-1,NA,TRBJ2-7
CASSEFHRTDTQYF,TGTGCCAGCAGTGAATTCCATCGGACAGATACGCAGTATTTT,NA,TRBV2,NA,TRBJ2-3
CSVGQGVNEQFF,TGCAGCGTCGGACAGGGGGTAAATGAGCAGTTCTTC,NA,TRBV29-1,TRBD1,TRBJ2-1
CASSLAIGTGVQETQYF,TGCGCCAGCAGCTTGGCCATTGGGACAGGAGTACAAGAGACCCAGTACTTC,NA,TRBV5-1,TRBD1,TRBJ2-5
CASSKGVNTDTQYF,TGTGCCAGCTCAAAGGGAGTGAACACAGATACGCAGTATTTT,many,TRBV18,NA,TRBJ2-3
CASSGKRGPPWGTGELFF,TGTGCCAGCAGCGGAAAACGGGGACCACCTTGGGGGACCGGGGAGCTGTTTTTT,few,TRBV11-2,NA,TRBJ2-2
CASIHPRTGVNEQYF,TGTGCCAGCATCCACCCACGGACAGGGGTCAACGAGCAGTACTTC,few,TRBV11-2,TRBD1,TRBJ2-7
CASSFQQRETQYF,TGTGCCAGCAGTTTCCAACAGCGGGAGACCCAGTACTTC,many,TRBV12-3/TRBV12-4,NA,TRBJ2-5
CASSPGAGSETQYF,TGTGCCAGCAGCCCCGGAGCGGGTTCAGAGACCCAGTACTTC,few,TRBV7-9,NA,TRBJ2-5
CAISRDRTYNEQFF,TGTGCCATCAGCCGGGACCGCACCTACAATGAGCAGTTCTTC,few,TRBV10-3,NA,TRBJ2-1
CASSESRLAGAPMGETQYF,TGTGCCAGCAGTGAATCCCGACTAGCGGGAGCTCCAATGGGAGAGACCCAGTACTTC,NA,TRBV25-1,TRBD2,TRBJ2-5
CSARRQGAPYSNQPQHF,TGCAGTGCTAGACGCCAGGGGGCCCCTTATAGCAATCAGCCCCAGCATTTT,NA,TRBV20-1,TRBD1,TRBJ1-5
CATTGLGLNTQYF,TGTGCCACCACGGGATTGGGCCTGAATACGCAGTATTTT,NA,TRBV5-4,NA,TRBJ2-3
CASSQDLRGGGAHEQFF,TGCGCCAGCAGCCAAGATCTTCGCGGCGGGGGGGCTCATGAGCAGTTCTTC,NA,TRBV4-3,TRBD2,TRBJ2-1
CASSYEGQGWNEQFF,TGTGCCAGCAGTTACGAGGGACAGGGATGGAATGAGCAGTTCTTC,few,TRBV6-2/TRBV6-3,TRBD1,TRBJ2-1
CASSYQGKPLHF,TGTGCCAGCAGTTACCAGGGTAAACCCCTCCACTTT,NA,TRBV6-6,NA,TRBJ1-6
CASRAGGTGQPQHF,TGTGCCAGCAGGGCGGGGGGCACGGGTCAGCCCCAGCATTTT,NA,TRBV6-1,NA,TRBJ1-5
CATSRDRGGAQDWMVTDTQYF,TGTGCCACCAGCAGAGACCGAGGCGGGGCGCAGGATTGGATGGTGACAGATACGCAGTATTTT,many,TRBV15,NA,TRBJ2-3
CASSRGLAGELFF,TGTGCCAGCAGCAGAGGACTCGCCGGGGAGCTGTTTTTT,few,TRBV5-5,NA,TRBJ2-2
CASSEAPPRGHETQYF,TGTGCCAGCAGTGAAGCTCCGCCCAGGGGGCATGAGACCCAGTACTTC,NA,TRBV6-1,TRBD1,TRBJ2-5
CASSEDLGAGNTIYF,TGTGCCAGCAGCGAGGACCTGGGGGCTGGAAACACCATATATTTT,NA,TRBV9,NA,TRBJ1-3
CASSKGTDQPQHF,TGTGCCAGCTCAAAGGGGACGGATCAGCCCCAGCATTTT,NA,TRBV18,NA,TRBJ1-5
CASVHGGDLDTQYF,TGTGCCAGCGTCCACGGTGGTGATTTGGATACGCAGTATTTT,NA,TRBV3-1,NA,TRBJ2-3
CATSRGGEGRMAFF,TGTGCCACCAGCAGAGGAGGGGAAGGGCGAATGGCTTTCTTT,few,TRBV15,NA,TRBJ1-1
CASSALEGYNSPLHF,TGTGCCAGCTCAGCGCTTGAGGGCTATAATTCACCCCTCCACTTT,NA,TRBV18,NA,TRBJ1-6
CASRTRGTAGELFF,TGTGCCAGCAGAACCAGGGGGACGGCCGGGGAGCTGTTTTTT,few,TRBV27,TRBD1,TRBJ2-2
CASSEARGQGNGELFF,TGTGCCAGCAGTGAAGCGCGGGGACAGGGTAACGGGGAGCTGTTTTTT,NA,TRBV2,TRBD1,TRBJ2-2
CASSHLGNTYEQYF,TGTGCCAGCAGTCATTTGGGGAACACCTACGAGCAGTACTTC,few,TRBV12-3/TRBV12-4,NA,TRBJ2-7
CAIKSSGGNQPQHF,TGTGCCATCAAATCTTCAGGGGGCAATCAGCCCCAGCATTTT,few,TRBV10-3,NA,TRBJ1-5
CASSHNRATAELFF,TGCGCCAGCAGCCACAACAGGGCCACCGCGGAGCTGTTTTTT,once,TRBV4-3,NA,TRBJ2-2
CASSLRDANTGELFF,TGCGCCAGCAGCTTGAGAGACGCGAACACCGGGGAGCTGTTTTTT,many,TRBV5-1,NA,TRBJ2-2
CASSQVDGGYNEQFF,TGTGCCAGCAGCCAAGTGGACGGGGGATACAATGAGCAGTTCTTC,few,TRBV3-1,NA,TRBJ2-1
CSVLATDRGGNEQFF,TGCAGCGTGCTCGCCACTGACAGGGGTGGAAATGAGCAGTTCTTC,many,TRBV29-1,TRBD1,TRBJ2-1
CASSKALDRGRTSGRGNEQFF,TGTGCCAGCAGCAAAGCCCTGGACAGGGGACGGACTAGCGGGAGGGGGAATGAGCAGTTCTTC,few,TRBV21-1,NA,TRBJ2-1
CSVDQGAREQYF,TGCAGCGTCGATCAGGGGGCGAGGGAGCAGTACTTC,few,TRBV29-1,TRBD1,TRBJ2-7
CASSLLGSEQYF,TGTGCCAGCAGCTTACTGGGTAGCGAGCAGTACTTC,NA,TRBV7-2,NA,TRBJ2-7
CASSSSTSSAVETQYF,TGTGCCAGCAGTTCCTCCACGTCCTCGGCGGTTGAGACCCAGTACTTC,NA,TRBV6-2/TRBV6-3,NA,TRBJ2-5
CASSLGQPVSGANVLTF,TGTGCCAGCAGCTTGGGACAGCCCGTCTCTGGGGCCAACGTCCTGACTTTC,NA,TRBV7-3,TRBD1,TRBJ2-6
CASSPLGTSERDTQYF,TGCGCCAGCAGCCCCCTAGGGACTAGCGAGAGAGATACGCAGTATTTT,NA,TRBV7-3,TRBD2,TRBJ2-3
CASSQTGTSGSRRAFSEQYF,TGTGCCAGCAGCCAGACCGGGACTAGCGGGAGTAGGAGGGCCTTCTCCGAGCAGTACTTC,NA,TRBV6-2/TRBV6-3,TRBD2,TRBJ2-7